What follows is one TCR beta chain and its context. Its matching antigen is unknown. RNA transcripts were the template for amplifying TCR beta CDR3 regions. The study used the HTBI primer set for a first-round RT-PCR of the TCR CDR3. TCRdb reprocessed the multiplex PCR reads via MiXCR and lists one record per CDR3 protein. The sample shows hundreds of thousands of distinct CDR3 sequences, about 15% of them seen only once. The data stem from a study of T cells in Graves' hyperthyroidism and ophthalmopathy. Study-level results: Also found in blood were most expanded thyroid clonotypes above 0.001. Ophthalmopathy onset followed model prediction by a median about 6.9 months.

Source material for PBMCs was less than 12 ml fresh peripheral blood. The V and J ends lost 5 bases and 0 bases respectively, with 12 bases between them. Germline CDR1 is SGDLS and CDR2 is YYNGEE. This CDR3 comprises 15 residues. The chain combines TRBV9 with TRBJ1-3, with D maybe TRBD1 (6 bases). This clonotype was obtained from a woman between 18 and 30 years old with Graves' hyperthyroidism. What was sequenced was blood. DNA of the CDR3: TGTGCCAGCAGTAGTACAGGGCCCTCTGGAAACACCATATATTTT. This translates into CASSSTGPSGNTIYF. The variable domain in full, with the rest retrieved from reference TRBV9 and TRBJ1-3, is DSGVTQTPKHLITATGQRVTLRCSPRSGDLSVYWYQQSLDQGLQFLIQYYNGEERAKGNILERFSAQQFPDLHSELNLSSLELGDSALYFCASSSTGPSGNTIYFGEGSWLTVV.